The next 8 T cell receptor beta chains were all read from a single sample in a study of control samples from healthy donors and cancer patients. Some clones are missing from TCRdb's copy, which holds only in-frame ones; the method was immunoSEQ multiplex PCR. This table holds fewer than 200,000 clones, around nine tenths found once. The specimen was blood. The source is a woman aged 25 to 39 in good health.

The chain recombines TRBV3-1 (or the pseudogene TRBV3-2) with TRBJ1-6; D might be TRBD1 (5 bases). The CDR3 consists of 16 residues. Germline V CDR1 and CDR2: LGHDT, YNNKEL (reference sequence). Deletions cut 4 bases from V and 13 bases from J, with 23 bases between. CDR3 DNA: TGTGCCAGCAGCCGCGAGGCCGGGACTGCCCCGGGGCCCCTCCACTTT. This encodes CASSREAGTAPGPLHF.

This chain joins TRBV24-1 and TRBJ1-3, with D possibly matching TRBD1 (6 bases). V lost 0 bases, J lost 0 bases, and 20 bases lay in between. The CDR3 is made up of 20 amino acids. CDR1 is KGHDR and CDR2 is SFDVKD in the germline V gene. The DNA of the CDR3 is TGTGCCACCAGTGATTTGCACTATGGACAGTCCCTCTTCTCTGGAAACACCATATATTTT. Translation gives CATSDLHYGQSLFSGNTIYF.

The V gene is TRBV23-1, the J gene TRBJ1-1; no clear D. TRBV23-1 qualifies as an ORF whose function is uncertain. The CDR3 is 17 residues long. The ends were cut back, 10 bases at V and 4 bases at J, with 28 bases in the middle. The CDR3 protein is CAITTNRADQRFTEAFF. The CDR3 DNA follows: TGCGCCATCACCACAAATAGGGCAGACCAAAGGTTCACTGAAGCTTTCTTT.

The chain uses TRBV12-5 and TRBJ1-3; D is possibly TRBD1 (5 bases). The CDR3 runs 16 residues. V was pared by 2 bases and J by 0 bases, with 11 bases between. Germline CDR1 LGHNT, CDR2 FRNRAP. The CDR3 coding sequence is TGTGCTAGTGGTTTGATGGGGGACCCCTCTGGAAACACCATATATTTT. Protein: CASGLMGDPSGNTIYF.

The chain uses TRBV6-6 and TRBJ1-2, with 7 bases lining up with TRBD1. V gave up 6 bases and J gave up 3 bases; unmatched junction bases: 10. CDR3 length equals 15 residues. Germline loops: CDR1 MNHNY, CDR2 SVGAGI (reference sequence). CDR3 amino acids: CASSNSRQGYYGYTF. The DNA for the CDR3 is TGTGCCAGCAGCAACAGCCGACAGGGATACTATGGCTACACCTTC.

The chain employs TRBV5-6 and TRBJ2-4; D unclear. The germline V and J ends were trimmed by 2 bases and 7 bases, with 13 bases remaining between them. Germline CDR1 and CDR2: SGHDT and YYEEEE. CDR3 size: 14 residues. CDR3: CASSFGSGSNIQYF. The DNA for the CDR3 is TGTGCCAGCAGCTTTGGATCAGGTAGTAACATTCAGTACTTC.

The V call is TRBV9, the J call TRBJ1-1; 8 bases map to TRBD1. The CDR3 length is 14 residues. Germline CDR1 reads SGDLS; CDR2 reads YYNGEE. J gave up 6 bases and V 2 bases, and 6 bases lay outside the gene matches. The CDR3 is CASSVGTGGPEAFF. CDR3 sequence (DNA): TGTGCCAGCAGCGTCGGGACAGGCGGCCCTGAAGCTTTCTTT.

This sequence joins TRBV6-2 or TRBV6-3 and TRBJ2-3; D not resolved. The length of the CDR3 is 11 residues. Per the germline V gene, CDR1 is MNHEY and CDR2 is SVGEGT. Trimming removed 2 bases from V and 6 bases from J, with 3 bases in between. The CDR3 is CASSYVDTQYF. As DNA, the CDR3 is TGTGCCAGCAGTTACGTGGATACGCAGTATTTT.